This T cell receptor (beta chain) was found in a study of CD8 T cells in Susac syndrome. An input of 0.5 to 1 ug of RNA was subjected to reverse transcription using random hexamers. By means of immunoSEQ multiplex PCR, TCR beta CDR3 spanning 54 Vbeta and 13 Jbeta underwent amplification. TCRdb itself ran the immunoSEQ multiplex PCR reads through MiXCR, one entry per CDR3 protein. The sample contains approximately 110,000 distinct CDR3 sequences, approximately 96% of which appear only once. CDR1 is KGHDR and CDR2 is SFDVKD in the germline V gene. With 4 bases removed from V and 4 bases from J, the gap between germline ends came to 9 bases. The CDR3 covers 14 residues.

The specimen sequenced was CD4+ T cells from PBMCs. This sequence originates from a human donor in good health. The chain joins TRBV24-1 to TRBJ2-2; TRBD1 is a possible D gene (6 bases). For the CDR3, the DNA is TGTGCCACCAGTGAGGGACAAATCACCGGGGAGCTGTTTTTT. Translation gives CATSEGQITGELFF.